This T cell receptor (beta chain) originates from a study of Graves' ophthalmopathy and Graves' hyperthyroidism. Findings and caveats of the study: Most expanded thyroid clonotypes above 0.001 frequency also appeared in blood.

Trimming cost V 6 bases and J 5 bases; bases outside gene matches: 8. This CDR3 has 14 amino acids. Amplifying from RNA transcripts, the study obtained TCR beta CDR3 regions. After a first-round RT-PCR with HTBI primers, a second-round multiplex PCR was run. TCRdb redid the calling of the multiplex PCR reads with MiXCR, one entry per CDR3 protein. This sample has about 700,000 distinct CDR3 sequences, with 35% to 50% found just once. This clonotype has only a few counts. Antigen: not known. This clonotype was sampled from an adult man with Graves' ophthalmopathy. The V call is TRBV12-3 or TRBV12-4, the J call TRBJ2-7; TRBD1 agrees at 9 bases. The sequenced material came from peripheral blood. The CDR3 reads CASRAGTGFNEQYF. DNA for the CDR3: TGTGCCAGCAGGGCCGGGACAGGGTTCAACGAGCAGTACTTC.